Listed here are 16 T cell receptor beta chains from one sample, sequenced in a study of response to subunit inactivated influenza vaccine. MiXCR, run by TCRdb on the RT-PCR reads, gives a single entry per CDR3 protein. The repertoire consists of hundreds of thousands of distinct CDR3 sequences, with roughly 15% occurring once and the leading ten covering 7.6%. The material was PBMCs from blood, obtained about 14 days before vaccination. Receptor source: a man between 45 and 60 years old who received an inactivated influenza vaccine.

Ten or more counts support this clonotype. The genes are TRBV12-3 or TRBV12-4 and TRBJ1-6; the D gene is possibly TRBD1 (5 bases). V lost 9 bases to trimming and J lost 8 bases, with 17 bases between them. The CDR3 spans 14 residues. The chain's CDR3 is CASYRDGSDSPLHF. The CDR3 DNA follows: TGTGCCAGTTACCGGGACGGCTCGGATTCACCCCTCCACTTT.

The CDR3 DNA is TGTGCCAGCAGCTTAAGAACTAGCGGGGTATTTGAGCAGTTCTTC. As protein: CASSLRTSGVFEQFF. The chain links TRBV7-3 to TRBJ2-1, with 10 bases lining up with TRBD2. V dropped 1 base and J dropped 9; count of bases not matched to a gene: 6. Germline-derived CDR1 and CDR2 are SGHTA and FQGTGA. The CDR3 runs 15 residues.

This clonotype was observed a handful of times. The genes are TRBV6-2 or TRBV6-3 and TRBJ2-2; 10 nucleotides agree with TRBD1. CDR1 MNHEY and CDR2 SVGEGT come from the germline V gene. The CDR3 runs to 15 residues. Germline trimming cut 6 bases from V and 6 bases from J; bases unmatched to any gene: 7. Here the CDR3 DNA reads TGTGCCAGCAGCAAACTGGGACAGGGGTCCGGGGAGCTGTTTTTT. It encodes CASSKLGQGSGELFF.

Only a few counts were recorded for this clonotype. The chain has TRBV18 and TRBJ2-3, with TRBD2 identical over 8 bases. Per germline, CDR1 KGHSH and CDR2 LQKENI. The CDR3 loop spans 16 amino acids. With V trimmed by 0 bases and J by 5 bases, 7 bases remained unmatched. CDR3 in amino acids: CASSPPVAGGRDTQYF. In DNA, the CDR3 is TGTGCCAGCTCACCACCCGTGGCGGGAGGCAGAGATACGCAGTATTTT.

The chain recombines TRBV29-1 with TRBJ1-3; maybe TRBD1 (6 bases). Germline CDR1 reads SQVTM; CDR2 reads ANQGSEA. V lost 6 bases and J 0 bases, leaving 12 bases between the germline ends. The CDR3 has 14 amino acids. The CDR3 sequence is CSVSGAISGNTIYF. In DNA form, the CDR3 reads TGCAGCGTCTCGGGGGCCATCTCTGGAAACACCATATATTTT.

This clonotype was observed a few times. The J gene is TRBJ2-5, the V gene TRBV5-1; D unclear. V lost 6 bases to trimming and J lost 2 bases, with 11 bases between them. The CDR3 spans 13 residues. Per the germline V gene, CDR1 is SGHRS and CDR2 is YFSETQ. The CDR3 region has the DNA TGCGCCAGCAAAAATACACCACAAGAGACCCAGTACTTC. It encodes CASKNTPQETQYF. The entire variable domain, with the rest obtained from reference TRBV5-1 and TRBJ2-5, is as follows: KAGVTQTPRYLIKTRGQQVTLSCSPISGHRSVSWYQQTPGQGLQFLFEYFSETQRNKGNFPGRFSGRQFSNSRSEMNVSTLELGDSALYLCASKNTPQETQYFGPGTRLLVL.

The V and J genes are TRBV29-1 and TRBJ1-1; D is ambiguous. CDR1 and CDR2 from the germline V gene are SQVTM and ANQGSEA. The length of the CDR3 is 13 residues. The V end lost 4 bases, the J end lost 0 bases, and 9 bases lay between the germline ends. CDR3 sequence: CSVAVKMNTEAFF. In DNA, the CDR3 is TGCAGCGTTGCCGTCAAAATGAACACTGAAGCTTTCTTT.

J is TRBJ2-7 and V is TRBV29-1; D not resolved. Germline V gene sequence: CDR1 SQVTM, CDR2 ANQGSEA. The CDR3 covers 15 residues. V lost 0 bases to trimming and J lost 3 bases, with 15 bases between them. CDR3 protein: CSVEDRYGFDYEQYF. The CDR3 DNA is TGCAGCGTTGAAGATCGATACGGGTTCGACTACGAGCAGTACTTC.

This clonotype was counted between two and nine times. This chain links TRBV7-2 with TRBJ1-1, with TRBD1 as a possible D gene (5 bases). Germline CDR1 and CDR2: SGHTA and FQGNSA. The V gene lost 5 bases and the J gene lost 0 bases, with 16 bases spanning the gap. This CDR3 is built from 16 residues. DNA for the CDR3: TGTGCCAGCAGCCTACTACCAGGGTTCATGAACACTGAAGCTTTCTTT. Protein product: CASSLLPGFMNTEAFF.

This clonotype has more than one count but fewer than ten. CDR3 protein: CSAPNPGLQDTQYF. CDR3 coding DNA: TGCAGTGCACCGAACCCGGGACTTCAAGATACGCAGTATTTT. The chain couples TRBV20-1 to TRBJ2-3; TRBD2 is a possible D gene (6 bases). The CDR3 loop spans 14 amino acids. With 6 bases removed from V and 5 bases from J, the gap between germline ends came to 18 bases. The V gene's germline CDR1 is DFQATT and CDR2 SNEGSKA (reference sequence).

The genes are TRBV30 and TRBJ2-3; D remains unclear. With 0 bases removed from V and 2 bases from J, the gap between germline ends came to 9 bases. CDR1 is GTSNPN and CDR2 is SVGIG in the germline V gene (reference sequence). This CDR3 contains 14 residues. CDR3 loop: CAWSVSWDTDTQYF. CDR3 coding DNA: TGTGCCTGGAGTGTCTCGTGGGACACAGATACGCAGTATTTT.

A word on this clonotype: One junction end does not reproduce the germline sequence, and a read error may be involved. This chain connects TRBV18 to TRBJ1-1; 8 bases agree with TRBD1. The CDR3 has 14 residues. Germline values: CDR1 KGHSH, CDR2 LQKENI. For the CDR3, the DNA is TGTGCCAGCTCACCGTCGCAGGGGGCGTCTGAAGCTTTATTT. Amino acid sequence: CASSPSQGASEALF.

This clonotype was counted many times. The V call is TRBV7-9, the J call TRBJ2-1, with 8 bases identical to TRBD1. From germline, CDR1 is SEHNR and CDR2 FQNEAQ (reference sequence). The CDR3 is made up of 16 amino acids. Trimming at V came to 2 bases and at J to 10 bases, leaving 13 bases not matched to a gene. The CDR3: CASSLFAGGGLREQFF. The CDR3, as DNA: TGTGCCAGCAGCTTATTTGCAGGGGGCGGATTAAGAGAGCAGTTCTTC.

This clonotype was counted many times. V is TRBV20-1 and J is TRBJ2-7, with a possible D match to TRBD1 (6 bases). The CDR3 has 14 residues. Trimming stripped 3 bases from V and 0 bases from J, with 12 bases between. Germline values: CDR1 DFQATT, CDR2 SNEGSKA (reference sequence). CDR3 residues: CSARGDTNSYEQYF. The DNA for the CDR3 is TGCAGTGCTAGGGGGGACACCAACTCCTACGAGCAGTACTTC.

V and J are TRBV20-1 and TRBJ2-7; 8 bases are a match to TRBD1. Germline CDR1 reads DFQATT; CDR2 reads SNEGSKA (reference sequence). This CDR3 is 12 amino acids long. V lost 5 bases, J lost 5 bases, and 5 bases stayed unmatched. The CDR3 bases are TGCAGTGCTGGCCAGACAGGGGACGAGCAGTACTTC. Amino acid sequence: CSAGQTGDEQYF.

The chain links TRBV7-2 to TRBJ2-5; 7 bases align to TRBD1. Germline V gene lookup returns CDR1 SGHTA and CDR2 FQGNSA. Trimming cost V 7 bases and J 4 bases; bases outside gene matches: 6. The length of the CDR3 is 13 residues. The CDR3 region is CASTRRTGETQYF. The CDR3 DNA is TGTGCCAGCACCCGTCGGACAGGAGAGACCCAGTACTTC.